This TCR beta chain was obtained from a study of shared clonotypes between healthy human individuals. The overall study: Three CD4 naive, three CD4 memory, two CD8 naive and one CD8 memory plate were used per donor. Broader study findings: Sequencing depth was a factor that was expected to affect clonotype sharing among donors. It was observed that about 5% of naive CD4 clonotypes were shared across a handful of donors.

The table came from immunoSEQ multiplex PCR; TCRdb's copy has only in-frame clones and leaves some out. The table shows about 2 million clones, with over 85% occurring only once. CDR1 and CDR2 (germline): SGHAT, FQNNGV. V was pared by 1 base and J by 2 bases, with 4 bases of the junction left unmatched. The CDR3 is 15 amino acids. As defined, naive CD8 cells were CD45RO-negative and positively selected for CCR7, with terminally differentiated effector memory CD45RA+ cells excluded. As concerns this clone: Its antigen is currently unknown.

The sequenced sample was naive CD8+ T cells sorted from blood. The chain is built from TRBV11-2 and TRBJ2-5; TRBD1 matches 7 bases. This clonotype was obtained from a man between 18 and 29 years old in good health. CDR3 sequence: CASSLGPGGQETQYF. The CDR3 DNA is TGTGCCAGCAGCTTAGGACCAGGGGGACAAGAGACCCAGTACTTC.